This TCR beta chain was identified during a study of spatial heterogeneity in lung cancer. Broader study findings: Compared with follow-up, resection was when ubiquitous expanded tumor TCRs appeared in blood more.

TCR cDNA molecules each had a unique molecular identifier. TCRdb passed the 5' RACE reads through MiXCR, listing each CDR3 protein once. Of almost 75,000 distinct CDR3 sequences in the sample, about an eighth were seen once. This clonotype was recorded a few times. The antigen remains unidentified. Germline CDR1 and CDR2: MGHRA and YSYEKL. The CDR3 spans 15 residues. J was trimmed by 6 bases and V by 3 bases; bases with no gene match: 7. The time point denotes: sample taken at primary tumor resection. Whole RNA obtained from tumor, nontumor lung or frozen PBMC underwent sequencing without sorting. The cohort: some 73 early-stage, untreated non-small cell lung cancer patients.

The sample was PBMCs, taken at surgery. The rearrangement links TRBV4-1 to TRBJ1-5, with TRBD1 matching 8 bases. The origin of this receptor is a male donor with early-stage non-small cell lung cancer. Here the CDR3 DNA reads TGCGCCAGCAGCCAGACAGGGGCCTCGAGTCAGCCCCAGCATTTT. This codes for CASSQTGASSQPQHF.